This T cell receptor beta chain was recorded in a study of blood T cell repertoires in COVID-19. Overall study context: The United States, Italy and Spain provided the acute and convalescent COVID-19 samples.

Participant age was roughly 18 to 89 years, and participants resided in about two dozen US areas. The CDR3 is 14 amino acids. Trimming cost V 5 bases and J 8 bases; bases outside gene matches: 6. In germline, CDR1 is SGHTA, CDR2 FQGNSA. In the study's own analysis: The assay estimated nucleated cells by amplifying reference gene primers. This table comes from immunoSEQ multiplex PCR, and its TCRdb copy is limited to in-frame clones, with some not included. The V and J calls and the clone size are those of that table, but D and trimming were determined from the DNA. This sample has approximately 270,000 clones, with around 89% found just once.

This TCR derives from a woman aged 25 to 39 with acute COVID-19. Sequencing was done on a sample of PBMCs or T cells enriched from blood (not recorded which). The chain carries TRBV7-2 and TRBJ1-4, with TRBD1 matching 9 bases. Here the CDR3 DNA reads TGTGCCAGCAGCCCCGGGACAGGGACCGAAAAACTGTTTTTT. Translating it yields CASSPGTGTEKLFF.